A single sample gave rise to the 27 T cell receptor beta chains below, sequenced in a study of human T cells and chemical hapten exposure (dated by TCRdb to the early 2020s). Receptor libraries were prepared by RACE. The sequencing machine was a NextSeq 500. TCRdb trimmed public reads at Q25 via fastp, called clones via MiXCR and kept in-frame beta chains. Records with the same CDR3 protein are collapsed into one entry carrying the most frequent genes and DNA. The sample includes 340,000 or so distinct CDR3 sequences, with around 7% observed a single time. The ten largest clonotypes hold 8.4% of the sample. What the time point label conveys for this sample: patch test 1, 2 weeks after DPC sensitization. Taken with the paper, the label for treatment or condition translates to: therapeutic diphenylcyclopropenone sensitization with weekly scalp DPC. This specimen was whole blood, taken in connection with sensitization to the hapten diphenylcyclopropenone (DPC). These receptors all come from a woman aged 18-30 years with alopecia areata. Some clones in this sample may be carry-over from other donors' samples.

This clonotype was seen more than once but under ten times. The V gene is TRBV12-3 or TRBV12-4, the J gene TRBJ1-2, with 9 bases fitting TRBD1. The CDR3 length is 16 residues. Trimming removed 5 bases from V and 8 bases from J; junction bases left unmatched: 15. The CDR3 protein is CASSLWTGAVVGGYTF. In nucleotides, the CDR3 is TGTGCCAGCAGTCTCTGGACAGGGGCGGTAGTCGGAGGCTACACCTTC.

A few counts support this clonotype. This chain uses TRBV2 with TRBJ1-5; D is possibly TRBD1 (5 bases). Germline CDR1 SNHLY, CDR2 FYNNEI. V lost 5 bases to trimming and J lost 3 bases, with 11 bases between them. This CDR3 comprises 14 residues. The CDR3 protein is CASSFDSFNQPQHF. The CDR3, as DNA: TGTGCCAGCAGTTTTGACAGCTTCAATCAGCCCCAGCATTTT.

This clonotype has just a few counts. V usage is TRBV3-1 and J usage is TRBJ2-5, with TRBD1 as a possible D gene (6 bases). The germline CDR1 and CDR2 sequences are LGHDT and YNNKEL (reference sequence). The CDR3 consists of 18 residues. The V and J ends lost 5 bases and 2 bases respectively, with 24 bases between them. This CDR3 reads CASSFPSGGGLLQETQYF. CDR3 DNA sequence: TGTGCCAGCAGCTTCCCGTCCGGTGGGGGCCTTTTACAAGAGACCCAGTACTTC.

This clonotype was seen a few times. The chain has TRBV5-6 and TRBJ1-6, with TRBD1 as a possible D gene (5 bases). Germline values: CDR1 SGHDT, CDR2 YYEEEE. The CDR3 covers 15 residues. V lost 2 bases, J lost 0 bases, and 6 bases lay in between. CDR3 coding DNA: TGTGCCAGCAGCTTTGACAGCTCCTATAATTCACCCCTCCACTTT. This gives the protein CASSFDSSYNSPLHF. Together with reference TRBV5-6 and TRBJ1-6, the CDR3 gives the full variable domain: DAGVTQSPTHLIKTRGQQVTLRCSPKSGHDTVSWYQQALGQGPQFIFQYYEEEERQRGNFPDRFSGHQFPNYSSELNVNALLLGDSALYLCASSFDSSYNSPLHFGNGTRLTVT.

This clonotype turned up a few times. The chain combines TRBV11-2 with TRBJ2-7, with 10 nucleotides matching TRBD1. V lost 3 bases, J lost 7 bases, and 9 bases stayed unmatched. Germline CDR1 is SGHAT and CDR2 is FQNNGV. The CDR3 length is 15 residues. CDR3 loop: CASSLVPGQGWEQYF. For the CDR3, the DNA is TGTGCCAGCAGCTTGGTCCCGGGACAGGGGTGGGAGCAGTACTTC.

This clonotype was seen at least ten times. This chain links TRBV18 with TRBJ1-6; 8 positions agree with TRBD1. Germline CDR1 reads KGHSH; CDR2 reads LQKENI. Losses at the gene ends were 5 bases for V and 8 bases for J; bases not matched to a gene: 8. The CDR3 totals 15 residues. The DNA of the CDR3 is TGTGCCAGCTCAGATGTGGACAGGGATCATTCACCCCTCCACTTT. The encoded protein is CASSDVDRDHSPLHF.

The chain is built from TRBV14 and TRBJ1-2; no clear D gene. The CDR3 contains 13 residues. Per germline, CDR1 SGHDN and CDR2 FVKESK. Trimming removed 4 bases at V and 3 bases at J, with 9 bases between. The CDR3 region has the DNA TGTGCCAGCAGCCCTGACATGGACTATGGCTACACCTTC. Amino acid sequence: CASSPDMDYGYTF.

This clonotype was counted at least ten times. CDR3 sequence (DNA): TGCAGCGCCCAGGACACAAACAATCAGCCCCAGCATTTT. Translated, it gives CSAQDTNNQPQHF. The V gene is TRBV29-1, the J gene TRBJ1-5, with D possibly matching TRBD1 (5 bases). CDR3 size: 13 residues. V was clipped by 7 bases and J by 3 bases, with 13 bases between them. Germline CDR1 and CDR2: SQVTM and ANQGSEA.

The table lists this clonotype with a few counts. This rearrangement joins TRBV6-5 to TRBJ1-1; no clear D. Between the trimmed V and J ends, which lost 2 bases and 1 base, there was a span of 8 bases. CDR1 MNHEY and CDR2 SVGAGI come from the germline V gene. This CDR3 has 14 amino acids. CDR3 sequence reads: CASSYEAGNTEAFF. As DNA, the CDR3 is TGTGCCAGCAGTTACGAGGCAGGGAACACTGAAGCTTTCTTT.

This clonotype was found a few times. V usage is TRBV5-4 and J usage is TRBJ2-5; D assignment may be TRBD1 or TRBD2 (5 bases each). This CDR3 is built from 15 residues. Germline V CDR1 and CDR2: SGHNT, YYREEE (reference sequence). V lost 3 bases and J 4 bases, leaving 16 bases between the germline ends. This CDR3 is CASSSGAGAGETQYF. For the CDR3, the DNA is TGTGCCAGCAGCTCGGGCGCCGGGGCCGGAGAGACCCAGTACTTC.

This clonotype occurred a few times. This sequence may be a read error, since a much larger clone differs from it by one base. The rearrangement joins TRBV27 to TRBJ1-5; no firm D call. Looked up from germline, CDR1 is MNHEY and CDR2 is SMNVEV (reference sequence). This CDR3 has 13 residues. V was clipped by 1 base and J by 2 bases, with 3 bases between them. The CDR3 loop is CASSLFGNQPQHF. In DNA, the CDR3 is TGTGCCAGCAGTTTATTCGGCAATCAGCCCCAGCATTTT.

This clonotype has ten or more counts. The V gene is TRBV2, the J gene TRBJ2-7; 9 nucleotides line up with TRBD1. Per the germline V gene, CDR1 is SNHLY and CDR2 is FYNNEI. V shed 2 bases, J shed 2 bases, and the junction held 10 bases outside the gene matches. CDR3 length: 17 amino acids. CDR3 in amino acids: CASSERGTGWGPYEQYF. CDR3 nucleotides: TGTGCCAGCAGTGAAAGGGGGACAGGGTGGGGCCCCTACGAGCAGTACTTC. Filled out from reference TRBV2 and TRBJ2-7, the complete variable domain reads EPEVTQTPSHQVTQMGQEVILRCVPISNHLYFYWYRQILGQKVEFLVSFYNNEISEKSEIFDDQFSVERPDGSNFTLKIRSTKLEDSAMYFCASSERGTGWGPYEQYFGPGTRLTVT.

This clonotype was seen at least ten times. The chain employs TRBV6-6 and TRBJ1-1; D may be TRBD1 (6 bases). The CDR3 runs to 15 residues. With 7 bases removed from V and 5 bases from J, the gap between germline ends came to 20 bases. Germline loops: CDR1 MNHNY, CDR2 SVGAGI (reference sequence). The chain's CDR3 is CASIESQGRETEAFF. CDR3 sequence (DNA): TGTGCCAGCATCGAGTCACAGGGTCGGGAGACTGAAGCTTTCTTT.

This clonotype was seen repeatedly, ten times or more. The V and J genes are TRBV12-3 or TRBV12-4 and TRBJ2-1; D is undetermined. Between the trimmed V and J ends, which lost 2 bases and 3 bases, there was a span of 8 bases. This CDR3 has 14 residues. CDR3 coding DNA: TGTGCCAGCAGTTTATTACAGCTCTACAATGAGCAGTTCTTC. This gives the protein CASSLLQLYNEQFF.

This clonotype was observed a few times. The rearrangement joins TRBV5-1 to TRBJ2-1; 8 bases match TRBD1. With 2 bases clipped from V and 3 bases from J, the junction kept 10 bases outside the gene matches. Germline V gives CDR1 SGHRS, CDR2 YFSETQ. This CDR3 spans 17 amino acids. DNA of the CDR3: TGCGCCAGCAGCTTACCCACCTACGACAGGGGCTACAATGAGCAGTTCTTC. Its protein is CASSLPTYDRGYNEQFF.

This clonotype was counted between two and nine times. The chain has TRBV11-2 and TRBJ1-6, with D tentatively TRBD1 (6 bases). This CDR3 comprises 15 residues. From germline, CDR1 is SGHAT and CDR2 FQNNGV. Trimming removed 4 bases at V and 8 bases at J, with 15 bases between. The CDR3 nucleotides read TGTGCCAGCAGCTCTCGGGACAATATTTATTCACCCCTCCACTTT. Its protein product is CASSSRDNIYSPLHF. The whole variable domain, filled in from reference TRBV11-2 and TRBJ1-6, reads EAGVAQSPRYKIIEKRQSVAFWCNPISGHATLYWYQQILGQGPKLLIQFQNNGVVDDSQLPKDRFSAERLKGVDSTLKIQPAKLEDSAVYLCASSSRDNIYSPLHFGNGTRLTVT.

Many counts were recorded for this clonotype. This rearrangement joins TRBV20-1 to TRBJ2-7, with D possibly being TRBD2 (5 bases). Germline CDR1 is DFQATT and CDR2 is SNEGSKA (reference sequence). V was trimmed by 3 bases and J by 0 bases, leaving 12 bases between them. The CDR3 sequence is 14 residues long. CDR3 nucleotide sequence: TGCAGTGCTAGTTCGGGGAAGAGCTCCTACGAGCAGTACTTC. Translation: CSASSGKSSYEQYF.

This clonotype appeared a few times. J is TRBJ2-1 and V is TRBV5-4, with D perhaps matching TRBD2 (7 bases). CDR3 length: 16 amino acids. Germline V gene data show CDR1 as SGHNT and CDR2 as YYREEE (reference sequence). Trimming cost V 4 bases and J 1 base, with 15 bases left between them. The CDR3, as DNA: TGTGCCAGCAGCAAGGGGGGGGCTCCATCCTACAATGAGCAGTTCTTC. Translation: CASSKGGAPSYNEQFF.

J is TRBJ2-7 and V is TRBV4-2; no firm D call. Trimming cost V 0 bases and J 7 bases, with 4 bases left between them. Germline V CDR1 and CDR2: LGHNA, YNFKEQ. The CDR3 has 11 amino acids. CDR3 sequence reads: CASSQDREQYF. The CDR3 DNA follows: TGTGCCAGCAGCCAAGATAGGGAGCAGTACTTC.

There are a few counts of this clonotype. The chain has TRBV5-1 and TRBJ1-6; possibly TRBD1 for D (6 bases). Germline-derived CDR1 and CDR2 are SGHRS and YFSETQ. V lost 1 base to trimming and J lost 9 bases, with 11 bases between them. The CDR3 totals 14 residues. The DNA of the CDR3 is TGCGCCAGCAGCTTGCCAGGGGTTGGTTCACCCCTCCACTTT. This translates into CASSLPGVGSPLHF.

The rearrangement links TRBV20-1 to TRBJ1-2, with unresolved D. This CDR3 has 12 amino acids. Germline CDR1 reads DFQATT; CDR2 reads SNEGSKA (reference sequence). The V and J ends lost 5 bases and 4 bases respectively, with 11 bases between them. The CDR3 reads CSALRRSYGYTF. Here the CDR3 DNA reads TGCAGTGCTTTACGACGTTCCTATGGCTACACCTTC.

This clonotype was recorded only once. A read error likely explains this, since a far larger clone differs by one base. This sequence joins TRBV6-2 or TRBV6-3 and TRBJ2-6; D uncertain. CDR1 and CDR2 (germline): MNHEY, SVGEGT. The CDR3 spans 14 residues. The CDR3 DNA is TGTACCAGCAGCTTGGACTCTGGGGCCAACGTCCTGACTTTC. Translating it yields CTSSLDSGANVLTF.

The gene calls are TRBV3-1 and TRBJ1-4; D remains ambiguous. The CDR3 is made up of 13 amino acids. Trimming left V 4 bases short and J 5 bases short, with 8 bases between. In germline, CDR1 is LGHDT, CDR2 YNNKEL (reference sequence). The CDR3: CASSPAGNEKLFF. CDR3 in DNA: TGTGCCAGCAGCCCCGCCGGGAATGAAAAACTGTTTTTT.

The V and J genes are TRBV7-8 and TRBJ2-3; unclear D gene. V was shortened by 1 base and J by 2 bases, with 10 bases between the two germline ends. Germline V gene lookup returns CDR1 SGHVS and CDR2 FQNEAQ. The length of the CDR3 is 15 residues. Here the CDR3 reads CASSLVGFDTDTQYF. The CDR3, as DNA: TGTGCCAGCAGCTTAGTGGGATTCGACACAGATACGCAGTATTTT.

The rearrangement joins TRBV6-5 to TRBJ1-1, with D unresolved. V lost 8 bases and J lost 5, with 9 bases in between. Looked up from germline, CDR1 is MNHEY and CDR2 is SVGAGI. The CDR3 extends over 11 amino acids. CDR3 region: CASVVGTEAFF. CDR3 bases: TGTGCCAGCGTAGTAGGGACTGAAGCTTTCTTT.

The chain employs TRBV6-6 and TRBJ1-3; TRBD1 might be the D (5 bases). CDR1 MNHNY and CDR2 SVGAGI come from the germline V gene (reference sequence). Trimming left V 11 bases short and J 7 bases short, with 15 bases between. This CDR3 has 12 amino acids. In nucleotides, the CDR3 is TGTGCCGGTACCCGGGACCTTAACACCATATATTTT. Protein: CAGTRDLNTIYF.

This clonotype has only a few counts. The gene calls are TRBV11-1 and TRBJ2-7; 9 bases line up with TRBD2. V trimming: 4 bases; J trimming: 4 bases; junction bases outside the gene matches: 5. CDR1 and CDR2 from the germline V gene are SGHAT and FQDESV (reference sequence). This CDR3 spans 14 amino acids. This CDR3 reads CASSYGTSLYEQYF. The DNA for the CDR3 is TGTGCCAGCAGCTACGGGACTAGCCTTTACGAGCAGTACTTC. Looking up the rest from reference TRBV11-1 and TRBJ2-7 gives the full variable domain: EAEVAQSPRYKITEKSQAVAFWCDPISGHATLYWYRQILGQGPELLVQFQDESVVDDSQLPKDRFSAERLKGVDSTLKIQPAELGDSAMYLCASSYGTSLYEQYFGPGTRLTVT.